These T cell receptor beta chains were read from a single sample in a study of blood T cell repertoires in COVID-19. Some clones are missing from TCRdb's copy, which holds only in-frame ones; the method was immunoSEQ multiplex PCR. This table has about 320,000 clones, about 85% appearing once. Sequencing was carried out using PBMCs or T cells enriched from blood (not recorded which). The receptors derive from a woman aged 30 to 39 who had been exposed to COVID-19. Both conserved end residues are part of each CDR3.

>13|TRBV12-5|TRBJ1-1
CASGLVPLTRAFF
>13|TRBV19|TRBJ2-1
CASSIVREDEQFF
>14|TRBV6-2/TRBV6-3|TRBJ1-6
CASSVQGMNSPLHF
>15|TRBV15|TRBJ2-5
CATSRDWTSAGAQYF
>16|TRBV10-3|TRBJ1-3
CAISESPTGVGNTIYF
>14|TRBV27|TRBJ2-1
CASSSPGLSSEQFF
>12|TRBV19|TRBJ2-4
CATLSLGDIQYF
>13|TRBV29-1|TRBJ1-2
CSVDAGVGYGYTF
>12|TRBV10-3|TRBJ2-7
CAIRSEPYEQYF
>15|TRBV28|TRBJ1-6
CASSEDSSENSPLHF